This T cell receptor beta chain was recovered during a study of siplizumab effects on memory and regulatory T cells. The protocol was immunoSEQ multiplex PCR, while the TCRdb copy is restricted to in-frame clones and leaves out a portion. The table records 90,000 to 150,000 clones, just under 95% of them present only once. This CDR3 is built from 13 residues. Germline CDR1 and CDR2: SGHNT and YYREEE (reference sequence). Trimming took 0 bases from V and 5 from J; bases not matched to a gene: 0. The receptor's source is a human donor in good health. Sequenced input: non-Treg CD4+ T cells sorted from blood. The chain is built from TRBV5-4 and TRBJ2-5; 8 nucleotides align to TRBD2. The CDR3 DNA reads as TGTGCCAGCAGCTTGGCGGGGGGGGAGACCCAGTACTTC. Its translation: CASSLAGGETQYF.